This T cell receptor beta chain was identified during a study of identical twins. TCRdb fed the 5' RACE reads into MiXCR, producing one record per CDR3 protein. The table lists about 450,000 distinct CDR3 sequences, around a sixth of them singletons. This clonotype was picked up one time. As yet, its antigen is unknown. Study findings and constraints: The study found excess low generation probability among twin-shared out-of-frame alpha sequences. With beta out-of-frame sequences, excess sharing by twins was weaker.

With 4 bases clipped from V and 7 bases from J, the junction kept 9 bases outside the gene matches. In germline, CDR1 is SGHRS, CDR2 YFSETQ. The CDR3 covers 15 residues. The chain recombines TRBV5-1 with TRBJ2-1; 9 bases are shared with TRBD1. Specimen: naive T cells sorted from blood. This clonotype originated in a man in his forties or fifties in good health. The chain's CDR3 is CASSPGTGFGNEQFF. CDR3 nucleotide sequence: TGCGCCAGCAGCCCCGGGACAGGGTTCGGGAATGAGCAGTTCTTC.